Shown below are 3 T cell receptor beta chains from a single sample sequenced in a study of T cell responses to AZD1222 COVID-19 vaccine. TCRdb's copy holds only in-frame clones and misses some; the assay was immunoSEQ multiplex PCR. The sample holds about 77,000 clones, 92% seen once. This specimen consisted of peripheral blood, obtained 28 days after the second AZD1222 dose. Receptor source: an adult who received the AZD1222 COVID-19 vaccine.

The chain has TRBV7-6 and TRBJ2-7; TRBD1 matches at 8 bases. The CDR3 contains 15 residues. CDR1 is SGHVS and CDR2 is FNYEAQ in the germline V gene. V shed 2 bases and J 3 bases; nucleotides not matched to a gene: 6. DNA for the CDR3: TGTGCCAGCAGCTTATCAGGGGGCTACGTCTACGAGCAGTACTTC. Its translation: CASSLSGGYVYEQYF. Full variable domain (rest looked up from reference TRBV7-6 and TRBJ2-7): GAGVSQSPRYKVTKRGQDVALRCDPISGHVSLYWYRQALGQGPEFLTYFNYEAQQDKSGLPNDRFSAERPEGSISTLTIQRTEQRDSAMYRCASSLSGGYVYEQYFGPGTRLTVT.

The J gene is TRBJ1-5, the V gene TRBV5-8, with D tentatively TRBD1 (6 bases). Trimming shortened V by 4 bases and J by 1 base, and 18 bases separated the two germline ends. The CDR3 is 17 amino acids. The germline V gene has CDR1 SGHTS and CDR2 YDEGEE. CDR3 in amino acids: CASSHILGGRSNQPQHF. CDR3 DNA: TGTGCCAGCAGCCACATTCTTGGGGGGCGCAGCAATCAGCCCCAGCATTTT.

The chain recombines TRBV27 with TRBJ1-2; 8 bases match TRBD1. V lost 6 bases to trimming and J lost 7 bases; unmatched junction nucleotides: 10. The germline V gene encodes CDR1 MNHEY and CDR2 SMNVEV (reference sequence). This CDR3 contains 14 residues. DNA of the CDR3: TGTGCCAGCAGCCCGGACAGGGAGATCGGTGGCTACACCTTC. Translated: CASSPDREIGGYTF.